One and the same sample provided the 32 T cell receptor beta chains below, sequenced in a study of regulatory T cells in long-lasting Graves disease. The sample's time point: persistent/refractory GD, antithyroid drugs over 5 years with positive TRAb. Construction of the TCR library relied on RNA isolated from PBMCs. Combining iRepertoire HTBI primers with Arm-PCR of CDR3 regions, the authors built TCR beta libraries. TCRdb re-derived calls from the multiplex PCR reads in MiXCR, one entry per CDR3 protein. The repertoire holds under 500,000 distinct CDR3 sequences, with 20% to 25% as singletons. The source material was peripheral blood mononuclear cells (PBMCs), sampled when the disease was refractory, from a patient treated with antithyroid drugs. These receptors were collected from a female donor with Graves disease.

This clonotype has ten or more counts. The chain links TRBV20-1 to TRBJ1-4; 7 positions match TRBD1. Germline values: CDR1 DFQATT, CDR2 SNEGSKA (reference sequence). With V trimmed by 2 bases and J by 5 bases, 8 bases remained unmatched. The CDR3 has 15 amino acids. In nucleotides, the CDR3 is TGCAGTGCTAGATGGCCGGGACAGTCAAATGAAAAACTGTTTTTT. It codes for CSARWPGQSNEKLFF.

This clonotype occurred a few times. The J gene is TRBJ2-1, the V gene TRBV11-2; possible D gene TRBD1, 6 bases. The CDR3 extends over 15 amino acids. Germline V gene lookup returns CDR1 SGHAT and CDR2 FQNNGV. With 3 bases removed from V and 3 bases from J, the gap between germline ends came to 12 bases. CDR3 sequence reads: CASSFQRGGYNEQFF. The CDR3, as DNA: TGTGCCAGCAGCTTCCAAAGAGGGGGCTACAATGAGCAGTTCTTC.

This clonotype showed up many times. The chain combines TRBV29-1 with TRBJ1-2; D remains unclear. The CDR3 length is 12 residues. Germline CDR1 is SQVTM and CDR2 is ANQGSEA. The V end was cut by 4 bases, the J end by 4 bases, with 10 bases between. The CDR3 here is CSVAPGGYGYTF. CDR3 in DNA: TGCAGCGTTGCACCGGGCGGCTATGGCTACACCTTC. Complete variable domain (other parts from reference TRBV29-1 and TRBJ1-2): SAVISQKPSRDICQRGTSLTIQCQVDSQVTMMFWYRQQPGQSLTLIATANQGSEATYESGFVIDKFPISRPNLTFSTLTVSNMSPEDSSIYLCSVAPGGYGYTFGSGTRLTVV.

The sample holds many counts of this clonotype. The chain couples TRBV7-9 to TRBJ1-2; 8 positions agree with TRBD1. The CDR3 runs to 15 residues. V lost 2 bases, J lost 7 bases, and 9 bases stayed unmatched. Germline lookup yields CDR1 SEHNR and CDR2 FQNEAQ (reference sequence). The CDR3 here is CASSLISTGGGGYTF. CDR3 coding DNA: TGTGCCAGCAGCTTAATATCTACAGGGGGTGGTGGCTACACCTTC. Full variable domain (rest looked up from reference TRBV7-9 and TRBJ1-2): DTGVSQNPRHKITKRGQNVTFRCDPISEHNRLYWYRQTLGQGPEFLTYFQNEAQLEKSRLLSDRFSAERPKGSFSTLEIQRTEQGDSAMYLCASSLISTGGGGYTFGSGTRLTVV.

This clonotype was counted many times. The chain couples TRBV28 to TRBJ1-1; no definite D call. There are 13 residues in the CDR3. CDR1 MDHEN and CDR2 SYDVKM come from the germline V gene. The V gene lost 6 bases and the J gene lost 5 bases, with 13 bases spanning the gap. Written as DNA, the CDR3 is TGTGCCAGCAGCTACCCGCCCGGAACTGAAGCTTTCTTT. Translated: CASSYPPGTEAFF.

The rearrangement joins TRBV28 to TRBJ1-6; D is undetermined. V lost 10 bases to trimming and J lost 8 bases, with 18 bases between them. Germline V CDR1 and CDR2: MDHEN, SYDVKM. The CDR3 is 14 amino acids. The CDR3 here is CATTKTSAYSPLHF. The CDR3 nucleotides are TGTGCCACCACCAAAACTTCTGCTTATTCACCCCTCCACTTT.

This chain connects TRBV7-9 to TRBJ2-1, with no clear D. V lost 3 bases, J lost 3 bases, and 12 bases lay in between. The CDR3 length is 15 residues. The V gene's germline CDR1 is SEHNR and CDR2 FQNEAQ (reference sequence). This CDR3 is CASSFWKDGYNEQFF. CDR3 DNA: TGTGCCAGCAGCTTTTGGAAGGACGGCTACAATGAGCAGTTCTTC.

This clonotype was seen a few times. CDR3 DNA sequence: TGTGCCAGCAGTTTAGGGATGGGGTTCACTGAAGCTTTCTTT. As protein: CASSLGMGFTEAFF. The rearrangement joins TRBV28 to TRBJ1-1, with D unclear. This CDR3 is built from 14 residues. V was cut by 2 bases and J by 4 bases, with 11 bases left in between. Germline loops: CDR1 MDHEN, CDR2 SYDVKM.

Many counts were recorded for this clonotype. The chain combines TRBV7-9 with TRBJ2-1; D may match TRBD1 or TRBD2 (7 bases each). The CDR3 covers 15 residues. Germline CDR1 SEHNR, CDR2 FQNEAQ (reference sequence). Trimming removed 5 bases from V and 8 bases from J, with 19 bases in between. CDR3 loop: CASSPGEGARDEQFF. CDR3 nucleotides: TGTGCCAGCAGCCCGGGGGAGGGGGCGAGGGATGAGCAGTTCTTC.

This clonotype occurred many times. This rearrangement joins TRBV28 to TRBJ2-7; D may be TRBD2 (5 bases). V was trimmed by 4 bases and J by 2 bases, leaving 15 bases between them. The germline CDR1 and CDR2 sequences are MDHEN and SYDVKM. The CDR3 loop spans 15 amino acids. The CDR3 DNA reads TGTGCCAGCAGTTCCTCGGGAAGATTAACCTACGAGCAGTACTTC. Residues: CASSSSGRLTYEQYF.

This clonotype was seen a handful of times. The chain has TRBV29-1 and TRBJ2-2, with D hard to call. This CDR3 has 15 amino acids. CDR1 is SQVTM and CDR2 is ANQGSEA in the germline V gene. The V and J ends lost 0 bases and 3 bases respectively, with 11 bases between them. CDR3 bases: TGCAGCGTTGAAGATCGGCAGGAGTACACCGGGGAGCTGTTTTTT. It codes for CSVEDRQEYTGELFF.

This chain joins TRBV15 and TRBJ2-3; D call uncertain. The V end lost 3 bases, the J end lost 8 bases, and 12 bases lay between the germline ends. Germline V gene data show CDR1 as LNHNV and CDR2 as YYDKDF (reference sequence). The CDR3 sequence is 13 residues long. The DNA of the CDR3 is TGTGCCACCAGCAGTCCCACTACCGCTACGCAGTATTTT. Its translation: CATSSPTTATQYF.

This clonotype was observed a handful of times. The rearrangement links TRBV4-1 to TRBJ2-7, with TRBD2 identical over 10 bases. This CDR3 contains 15 residues. The germline CDR1 and CDR2 sequences are MGHRA and YSYEKL. V lost 4 bases to trimming and J lost 5 bases; unmatched junction nucleotides: 8. Here the CDR3 DNA reads TGCGCCAGCAGCCTAGGACTAGCGGAGGGGGACGAGCAGTACTTC. Protein sequence: CASSLGLAEGDEQYF.

Ten or more counts support this clonotype. The gene calls are TRBV29-1 and TRBJ2-7, with TRBD1 matching over 8 bases. The length of the CDR3 is 14 residues. Germline V gene data show CDR1 as SQVTM and CDR2 as ANQGSEA. V shed 6 bases and J 3 bases; nucleotides not matched to a gene: 10. The CDR3 DNA sequence: TGCAGCGTCAGCACCGGGACAGGACACTACGAGCAGTACTTC. This gives the protein CSVSTGTGHYEQYF.

This clonotype appeared many times. The CDR3 bases are TGTGCCAGCAGCCCCGGGACAGGGTATGGCTACACCTTC. This codes for CASSPGTGYGYTF. The chain joins TRBV7-9 to TRBJ1-2; TRBD1 matches at 9 bases. Germline V gene data show CDR1 as SEHNR and CDR2 as FQNEAQ (reference sequence). CDR3 length: 13 residues. Unmatched junction bases numbered 3, after V lost 5 bases and J lost 5 bases. Full variable domain (missing parts from reference TRBV7-9 and TRBJ1-2): DTGVSQNPRHKITKRGQNVTFRCDPISEHNRLYWYRQTLGQGPEFLTYFQNEAQLEKSRLLSDRFSAERPKGSFSTLEIQRTEQGDSAMYLCASSPGTGYGYTFGSGTRLTVV.

This chain uses TRBV7-2 with TRBJ2-4, with TRBD2 identical over 13 bases. This CDR3 comprises 18 residues. V shed 0 bases and J 8 bases; nucleotides not matched to a gene: 10. Germline V CDR1 and CDR2: SGHTA, FQGNSA. CDR3: CASSLARGTTSGRDIQYF. CDR3 DNA sequence: TGTGCCAGCAGCTTAGCTCGGGGGACAACTAGCGGGAGGGACATTCAGTACTTC.

The V call is TRBV20-1, the J call TRBJ2-1; 8 positions match TRBD2. This CDR3 contains 15 residues. With 1 base clipped from V and 6 bases from J, the junction kept 8 bases outside the gene matches. Germline CDR1 is DFQATT and CDR2 is SNEGSKA (reference sequence). CDR3 sequence: CSARGVAGTGNEQFF. DNA of the CDR3: TGCAGTGCTAGAGGAGTAGCGGGAACCGGCAATGAGCAGTTCTTC.

The rearrangement joins TRBV7-2 to TRBJ2-5; 10 bases align to TRBD1. The CDR3 contains 16 residues. V gave up 0 bases and J gave up 6 bases; unmatched junction bases: 7. The V gene's germline CDR1 is SGHTA and CDR2 FQGNSA. The CDR3 spells CASSLAGTGVGKTQYF. The CDR3, as DNA: TGTGCCAGCAGCTTAGCCGGGACAGGGGTCGGAAAGACCCAGTACTTC.

V is TRBV7-9 and J is TRBJ1-1; no reliable D call. The ends were cut back, 8 bases at V and 1 base at J, with 8 bases in the middle. The CDR3 has 12 residues. The germline V gene has CDR1 SEHNR and CDR2 FQNEAQ (reference sequence). Here the CDR3 DNA reads TGTGCCAGCGGGAGCAAGAACACTGAAGCTTTCTTT. This sequence encodes CASGSKNTEAFF. Full variable domain (outside the CDR3, taken from reference TRBV7-9 and TRBJ1-1): DTGVSQNPRHKITKRGQNVTFRCDPISEHNRLYWYRQTLGQGPEFLTYFQNEAQLEKSRLLSDRFSAERPKGSFSTLEIQRTEQGDSAMYLCASGSKNTEAFFGQGTRLTVV.

The chain recombines TRBV19 with TRBJ2-2; no definite D call. The CDR3 runs to 14 residues. V lost 3 bases, J lost 1 base, and 6 bases lay in between. Germline CDR1 reads LNHDA; CDR2 reads SQIVND (reference sequence). Written as DNA, the CDR3 is TGTGCCAGTAGTATTGACTGGAACACCGGGGAGCTGTTTTTT. The encoded protein is CASSIDWNTGELFF.

A note on this clonotype: A much larger clone differs from this one at a single base, so this may be a read error. This chain connects TRBV12-3 or TRBV12-4 to TRBJ1-4, with 7 positions matching TRBD1. There are 17 residues in the CDR3. The DNA for the CDR3 is TGTACCAGCAGTTCCGACAGGGCGGGGGTAACTAATGAAAAACTGTTTTTT. It is translated as CTSSSDRAGVTNEKLFF.

The rearrangement joins TRBV5-1 to TRBJ2-5, with 9 nucleotides matching TRBD2. The CDR3 covers 14 residues. The V gene's germline CDR1 is SGHRS and CDR2 YFSETQ. V shed 2 bases, J shed 5 bases, and the junction held 4 bases outside the gene matches. DNA for the CDR3: TGCGCCAGCAGCTTAAGCGGGAGGTCGGAGACCCAGTACTTC. Translation: CASSLSGRSETQYF. Based on the CDR3 plus reference TRBV5-1 and TRBJ2-5, the full variable domain is KAGVTQTPRYLIKTRGQQVTLSCSPISGHRSVSWYQQTPGQGLQFLFEYFSETQRNKGNFPGRFSGRQFSNSRSEMNVSTLELGDSALYLCASSLSGRSETQYFGPGTRLLVL.

The chain is built from TRBV5-6 and TRBJ2-2, with D unresolved. The CDR3 is 13 residues long. Deletions cut 2 bases from V and 6 bases from J, with 8 bases between. Per the germline V gene, CDR1 is SGHDT and CDR2 is YYEEEE. The CDR3 nucleotides read TGTGCCAGCAGCTTTGGTCATCCCGGGGAGCTGTTTTTT. It specifies CASSFGHPGELFF.

This rearrangement joins TRBV7-9 to TRBJ1-2; D is uncertain. Germline V gene lookup returns CDR1 SEHNR and CDR2 FQNEAQ (reference sequence). V lost 1 base and J 0 bases, leaving 9 bases between the germline ends. CDR3 length: 15 amino acids. DNA for the CDR3: TGTGCCAGCAGCTTAGGCGGCACATCTAACTATGGCTACACCTTC. Encoded protein: CASSLGGTSNYGYTF.

This clonotype was found a few times. Compared with germline, one end of the junction differs, possibly owing to a read error. This chain uses TRBV6-1 with TRBJ2-6; D not resolved. CDR1 MNHNS and CDR2 SASEGT come from the germline V gene. The length of the CDR3 is 15 residues. The CDR3 DNA sequence: TGTGCCAGCAGCGAAGACGGCTCCGGGGCCAACGTCCTGACTTTC. It encodes CASSEDGSGANVLTF.

A note on this clonotype: A read error may be the cause here, since a much bigger clone is one base away. The chain combines TRBV7-2 with TRBJ2-7; a possible D gene is TRBD1 (5 bases). In germline, CDR1 is SGHTA, CDR2 FQGNSA. The CDR3 has 13 residues. The CDR3, as DNA: TGTGCCAGCAGCACCCGACAGCTATACGGGCAGTACTTC. Protein sequence: CASSTRQLYGQYF.

The table lists this clonotype with many counts. The J gene is TRBJ2-1, the V gene TRBV7-8, with 11 bases identical to TRBD2. The germline V gene has CDR1 SGHVS and CDR2 FQNEAQ. The CDR3 is 15 amino acids. After removal of 5 bases from V and 4 bases from J, the junction contained 4 bases not matched to a gene. This CDR3 reads CASSLLAGAYNEQFF. CDR3 in DNA: TGTGCCAGCAGCCTACTAGCGGGAGCTTACAATGAGCAGTTCTTC. Together with reference TRBV7-8 and TRBJ2-1, the CDR3 gives the full variable domain: GAGVSQSPRYKVAKRGQDVALRCDPISGHVSLFWYQQALGQGPEFLTYFQNEAQLDKSGLPSDRFFAERPEGSVSTLKIQRTQQEDSAVYLCASSLLAGAYNEQFFGPGTRLTVL.

This clonotype was observed a handful of times. The chain combines TRBV6-1 with TRBJ1-2, with D possibly TRBD1 on 6 matching bases. The germline V and J ends were trimmed by 6 bases and 5 bases, with 13 bases remaining between them. This CDR3 is built from 13 residues. CDR1 is MNHNS and CDR2 is SASEGT in the germline V gene. The CDR3 sequence: CASRYTGIYGYTF. In nucleotides, the CDR3 is TGTGCCAGCAGATACACAGGGATTTATGGCTACACCTTC.

The gene calls are TRBV28 and TRBJ2-1, with unresolved D. There are 13 residues in the CDR3. V lost 6 bases and J 8 bases, leaving 14 bases between the germline ends. Germline CDR1 and CDR2: MDHEN and SYDVKM. The CDR3 reads CASSLGKPYEQFF. The CDR3 nucleotides are TGTGCCAGCAGCCTTGGCAAACCGTATGAGCAGTTCTTC.

This clonotype has a count of ten or more. The chain employs TRBV20-1 and TRBJ1-2; D not resolved. The CDR3 loop spans 12 amino acids. Between the trimmed V and J ends, which lost 3 bases and 8 bases, there was a span of 13 bases. Germline CDR1 is DFQATT and CDR2 is SNEGSKA (reference sequence). CDR3 bases: TGCAGTGCTAGGTCAGGTTTACGGGGCTACACCTTC. This translates into CSARSGLRGYTF.

The V and J genes are TRBV27 and TRBJ2-2; the match to TRBD2 covers 9 bases. V lost 5 bases, J lost 0 bases, and 4 bases stayed unmatched. The CDR3 has 16 amino acids. Germline V gene data show CDR1 as MNHEY and CDR2 as SMNVEV (reference sequence). This CDR3 reads CASSPRLAANTGELFF. The CDR3 coding sequence is TGTGCCAGCAGTCCGCGACTAGCGGCGAACACCGGGGAGCTGTTTTTT.

There are a few counts of this clonotype. This sequence joins TRBV19 and TRBJ1-1; D might be TRBD1 (5 bases). The germline CDR1 and CDR2 sequences are LNHDA and SQIVND (reference sequence). Between the trimmed V and J ends, which lost 7 bases and 1 base, there was a span of 16 bases. CDR3 length: 15 amino acids. The CDR3 coding sequence is TGTGCCAGTACCCTAGGGGCCTTACGGAACACTGAAGCTTTCTTT. It yields the protein CASTLGALRNTEAFF.